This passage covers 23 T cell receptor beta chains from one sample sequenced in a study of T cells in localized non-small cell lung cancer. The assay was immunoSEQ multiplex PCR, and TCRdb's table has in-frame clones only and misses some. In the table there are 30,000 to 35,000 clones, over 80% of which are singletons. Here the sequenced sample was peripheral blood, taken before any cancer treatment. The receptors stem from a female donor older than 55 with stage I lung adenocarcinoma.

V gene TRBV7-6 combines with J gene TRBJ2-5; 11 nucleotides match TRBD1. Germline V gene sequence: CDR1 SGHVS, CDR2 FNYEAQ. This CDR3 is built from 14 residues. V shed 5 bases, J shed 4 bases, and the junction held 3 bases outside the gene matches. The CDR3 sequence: CASSPGTGGETQYF. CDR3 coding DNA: TGTGCCAGCAGCCCCGGGACAGGGGGAGAGACCCAGTACTTC.

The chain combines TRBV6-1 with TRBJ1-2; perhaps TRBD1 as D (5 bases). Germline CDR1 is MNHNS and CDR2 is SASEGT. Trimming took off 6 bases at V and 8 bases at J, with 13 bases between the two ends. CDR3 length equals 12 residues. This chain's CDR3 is CASSVGGKGYTF. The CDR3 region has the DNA TGTGCCAGCAGCGTGGGGGGGAAAGGCTACACCTTC.

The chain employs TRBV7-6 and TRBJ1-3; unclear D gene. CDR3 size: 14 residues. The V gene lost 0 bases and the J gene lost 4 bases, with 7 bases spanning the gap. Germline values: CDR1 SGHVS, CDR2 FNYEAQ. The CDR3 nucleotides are TGTGCCAGCAGCTTAGCAGGGCCCGGAAACACCATATATTTT. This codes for CASSLAGPGNTIYF.

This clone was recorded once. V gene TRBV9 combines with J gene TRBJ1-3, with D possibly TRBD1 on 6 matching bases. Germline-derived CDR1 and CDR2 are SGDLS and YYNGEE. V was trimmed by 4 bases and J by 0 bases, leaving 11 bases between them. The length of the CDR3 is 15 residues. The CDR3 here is CASSSPGVSGNTIYF. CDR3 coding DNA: TGTGCCAGCAGCTCCCCAGGGGTCTCTGGAAACACCATATATTTT.

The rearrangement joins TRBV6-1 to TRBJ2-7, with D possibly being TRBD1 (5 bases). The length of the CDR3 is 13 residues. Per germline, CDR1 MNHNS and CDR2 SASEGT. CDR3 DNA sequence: TGTGCCAGCACCACCCCAGACAGCAAACACCTAACCGTC. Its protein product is CASTTPDSKHLTV.

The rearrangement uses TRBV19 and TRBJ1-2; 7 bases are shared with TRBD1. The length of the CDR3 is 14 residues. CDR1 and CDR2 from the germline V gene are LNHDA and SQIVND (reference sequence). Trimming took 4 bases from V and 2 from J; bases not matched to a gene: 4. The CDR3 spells CASSRDRDNYGYTF. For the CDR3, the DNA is TGTGCCAGTAGTAGGGACAGAGACAACTATGGCTACACCTTC.

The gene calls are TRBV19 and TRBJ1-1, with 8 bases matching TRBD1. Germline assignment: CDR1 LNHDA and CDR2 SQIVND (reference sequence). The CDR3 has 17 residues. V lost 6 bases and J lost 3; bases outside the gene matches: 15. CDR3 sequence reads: CASSPGQGPERDTEAFF. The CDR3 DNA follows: TGTGCCAGTAGCCCTGGACAGGGCCCCGAAAGAGACACTGAAGCTTTCTTT.

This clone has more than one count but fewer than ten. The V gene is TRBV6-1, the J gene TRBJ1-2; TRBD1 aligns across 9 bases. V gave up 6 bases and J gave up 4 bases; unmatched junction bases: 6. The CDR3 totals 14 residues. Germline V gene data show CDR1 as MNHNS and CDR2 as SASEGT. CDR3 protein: CASRNRGLGYGYTF. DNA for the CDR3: TGTGCCAGCAGAAACAGGGGGCTGGGCTATGGCTACACCTTC.

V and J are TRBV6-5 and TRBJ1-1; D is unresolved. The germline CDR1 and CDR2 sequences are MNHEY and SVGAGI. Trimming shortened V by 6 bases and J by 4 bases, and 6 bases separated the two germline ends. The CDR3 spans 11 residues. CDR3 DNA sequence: TGTGCCAGCAGGGACGGCACTGAAGCTTTCTTT. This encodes CASRDGTEAFF.

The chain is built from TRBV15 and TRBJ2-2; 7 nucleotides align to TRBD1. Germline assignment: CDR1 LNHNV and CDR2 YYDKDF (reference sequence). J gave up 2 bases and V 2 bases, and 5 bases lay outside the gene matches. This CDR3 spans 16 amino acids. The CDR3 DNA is TGTGCCACCAGCAGATTCGGACAGGCTAACACCGGGGAGCTGTTTTTT. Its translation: CATSRFGQANTGELFF. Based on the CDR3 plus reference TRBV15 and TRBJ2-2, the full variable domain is DAMVIQNPRYQVTQFGKPVTLSCSQTLNHNVMYWYQQKSSQAPKLLFHYYDKDFNNEADTPDNFQSRRPNTSFCFLDIRSPGLGDTAMYLCATSRFGQANTGELFFGEGSRLTVL.

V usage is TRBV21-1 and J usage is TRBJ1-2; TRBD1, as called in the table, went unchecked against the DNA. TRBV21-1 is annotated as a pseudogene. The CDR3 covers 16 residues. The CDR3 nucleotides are TGTGCCAGCAGCGAAGACCAGGGGAATTCGATCTATGGCTACACCTTC. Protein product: CASSEDQGNSIYGYTF.

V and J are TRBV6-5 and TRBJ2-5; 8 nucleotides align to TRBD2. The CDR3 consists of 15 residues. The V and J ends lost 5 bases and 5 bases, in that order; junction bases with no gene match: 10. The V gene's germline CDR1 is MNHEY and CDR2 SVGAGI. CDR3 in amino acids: CASSTAGGLRETQYF. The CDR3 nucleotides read TGTGCCAGCAGTACGGCGGGGGGACTAAGGGAGACCCAGTACTTC.

The CDR3 sequence: CASSVEAGGTYGYTF. The CDR3, as DNA: TGTGCCAGCAGCGTAGAGGCTGGAGGGACCTATGGCTACACCTTC. The J gene is TRBJ1-2, the V gene TRBV9, with D maybe TRBD1 (5 bases). CDR1 and CDR2 (germline): SGDLS, YYNGEE. Trimming left V 0 bases short and J 4 bases short, with 13 bases between. The CDR3 has 15 residues.

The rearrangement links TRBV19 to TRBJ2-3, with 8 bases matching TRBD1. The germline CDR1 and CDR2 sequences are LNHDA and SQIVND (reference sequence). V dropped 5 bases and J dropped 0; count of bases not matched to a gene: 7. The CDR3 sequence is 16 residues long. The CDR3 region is CASSFDRGFSTDTQYF. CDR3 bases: TGTGCCAGTAGTTTCGACAGGGGATTTAGCACAGATACGCAGTATTTT.

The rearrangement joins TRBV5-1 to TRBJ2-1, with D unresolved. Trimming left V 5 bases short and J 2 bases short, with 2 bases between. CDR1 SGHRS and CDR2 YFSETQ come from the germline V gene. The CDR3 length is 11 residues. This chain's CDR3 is CASRAYNEQFF. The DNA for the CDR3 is TGCGCCAGCAGGGCCTACAATGAGCAGTTCTTC.

This chain's CDR3 is CAWSVTPPHTEAFF. Here the CDR3 DNA reads TGTGCCTGGAGTGTGACACCACCCCACACTGAAGCTTTCTTT. The V call is TRBV30, the J call TRBJ1-1, with D unresolved. CDR1 is GTSNPN and CDR2 is SVGIG in the germline V gene (reference sequence). This CDR3 has 14 amino acids. V gave up 0 bases and J gave up 3 bases, with 11 bases separating them.

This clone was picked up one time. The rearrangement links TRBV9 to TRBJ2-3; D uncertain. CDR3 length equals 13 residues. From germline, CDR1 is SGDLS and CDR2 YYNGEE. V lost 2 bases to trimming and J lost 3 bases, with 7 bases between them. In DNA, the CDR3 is TGTGCCAGCAGCGTGGGTGTGACAGATACGCAGTATTTT. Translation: CASSVGVTDTQYF.

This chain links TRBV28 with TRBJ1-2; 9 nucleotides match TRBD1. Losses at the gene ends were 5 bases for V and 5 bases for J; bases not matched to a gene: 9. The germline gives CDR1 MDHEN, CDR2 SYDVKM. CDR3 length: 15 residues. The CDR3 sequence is CASSGRTGAGYGYTF. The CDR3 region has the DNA TGTGCCAGCAGTGGCAGGACAGGGGCGGGGTATGGCTACACCTTC.

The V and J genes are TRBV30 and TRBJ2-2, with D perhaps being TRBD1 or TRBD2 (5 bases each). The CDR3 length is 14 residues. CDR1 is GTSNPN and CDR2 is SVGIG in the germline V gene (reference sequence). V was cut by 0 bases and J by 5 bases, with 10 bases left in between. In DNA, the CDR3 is TGTGCCTGGAGTGTACCGGGGCTGACCGGGGAGCTGTTTTTT. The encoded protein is CAWSVPGLTGELFF.

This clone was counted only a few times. CDR3 region: CAISDPRTGSGYTF. As DNA, the CDR3 is TGTGCCATCAGTGATCCCCGGACAGGGAGCGGCTACACCTTC. The chain employs TRBV10-3 and TRBJ1-2, with TRBD1 matching 8 bases. The germline gives CDR1 ENHRY, CDR2 SYGVKD. The CDR3 sequence is 14 residues long. V shed 3 bases, J shed 8 bases, and the junction held 8 bases outside the gene matches.

This chain's CDR3 is CASSSPAGTDTQYF. CDR3 nucleotide sequence: TGTGCCAGCAGCTCTCCAGCGGGCACAGATACGCAGTATTTT. V gene TRBV7-2 combines with J gene TRBJ2-3; a possible D gene is TRBD2 (5 bases). This CDR3 is 14 amino acids long. Germline values: CDR1 SGHTA, CDR2 FQGNSA. Trimming removed 4 bases from V and 1 base from J, with 9 bases in between.

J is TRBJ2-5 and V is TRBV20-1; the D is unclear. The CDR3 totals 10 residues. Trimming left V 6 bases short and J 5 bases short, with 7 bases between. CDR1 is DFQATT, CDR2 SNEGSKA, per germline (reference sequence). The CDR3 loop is CSAGLETQYF. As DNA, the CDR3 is TGCAGTGCCGGGCTTGAGACCCAGTACTTC.

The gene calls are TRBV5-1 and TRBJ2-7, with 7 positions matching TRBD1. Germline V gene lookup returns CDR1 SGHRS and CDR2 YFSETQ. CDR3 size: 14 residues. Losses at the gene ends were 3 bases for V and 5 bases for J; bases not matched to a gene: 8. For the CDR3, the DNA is TGCGCCAGCAGCTCAACCGGGACAGCCAACGAGCAGTACTTC. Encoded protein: CASSSTGTANEQYF.